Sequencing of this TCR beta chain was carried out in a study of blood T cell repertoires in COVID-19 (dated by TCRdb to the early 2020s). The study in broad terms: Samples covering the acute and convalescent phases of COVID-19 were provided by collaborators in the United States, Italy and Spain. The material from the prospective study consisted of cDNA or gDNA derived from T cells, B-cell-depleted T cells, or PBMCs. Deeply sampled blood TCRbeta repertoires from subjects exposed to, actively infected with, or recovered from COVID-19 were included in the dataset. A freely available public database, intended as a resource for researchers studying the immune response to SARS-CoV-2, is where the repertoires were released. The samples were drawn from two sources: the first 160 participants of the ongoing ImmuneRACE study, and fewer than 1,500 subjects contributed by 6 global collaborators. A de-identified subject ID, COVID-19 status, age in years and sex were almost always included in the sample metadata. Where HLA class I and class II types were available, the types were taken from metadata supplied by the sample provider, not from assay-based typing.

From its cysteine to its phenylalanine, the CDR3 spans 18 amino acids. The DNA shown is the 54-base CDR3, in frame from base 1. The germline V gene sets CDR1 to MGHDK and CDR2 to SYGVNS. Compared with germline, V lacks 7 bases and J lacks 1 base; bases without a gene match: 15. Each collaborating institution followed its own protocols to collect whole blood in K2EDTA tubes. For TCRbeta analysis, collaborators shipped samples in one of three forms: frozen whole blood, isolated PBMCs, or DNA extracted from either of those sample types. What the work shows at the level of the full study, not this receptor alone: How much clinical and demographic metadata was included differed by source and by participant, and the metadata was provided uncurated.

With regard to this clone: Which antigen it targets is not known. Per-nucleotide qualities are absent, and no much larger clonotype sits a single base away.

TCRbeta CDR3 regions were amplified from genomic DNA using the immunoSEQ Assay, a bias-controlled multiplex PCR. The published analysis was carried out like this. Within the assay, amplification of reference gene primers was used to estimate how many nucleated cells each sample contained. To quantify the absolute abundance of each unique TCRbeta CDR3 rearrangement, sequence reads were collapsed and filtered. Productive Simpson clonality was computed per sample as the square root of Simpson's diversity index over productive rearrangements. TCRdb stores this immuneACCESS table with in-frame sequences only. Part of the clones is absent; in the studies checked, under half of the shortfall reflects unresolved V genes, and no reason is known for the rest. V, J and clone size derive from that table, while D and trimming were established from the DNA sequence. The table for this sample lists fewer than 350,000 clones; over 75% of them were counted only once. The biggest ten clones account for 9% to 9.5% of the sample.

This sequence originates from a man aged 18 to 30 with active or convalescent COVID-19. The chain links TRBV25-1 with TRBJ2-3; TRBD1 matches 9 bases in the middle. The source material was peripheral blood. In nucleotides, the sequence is TGTGCCAGCACCCACAGGGGGCGCACGTTTCCGGGCACAGATACGCAGTATTTT. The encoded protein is CASTHRGRTFPGTDTQYF.